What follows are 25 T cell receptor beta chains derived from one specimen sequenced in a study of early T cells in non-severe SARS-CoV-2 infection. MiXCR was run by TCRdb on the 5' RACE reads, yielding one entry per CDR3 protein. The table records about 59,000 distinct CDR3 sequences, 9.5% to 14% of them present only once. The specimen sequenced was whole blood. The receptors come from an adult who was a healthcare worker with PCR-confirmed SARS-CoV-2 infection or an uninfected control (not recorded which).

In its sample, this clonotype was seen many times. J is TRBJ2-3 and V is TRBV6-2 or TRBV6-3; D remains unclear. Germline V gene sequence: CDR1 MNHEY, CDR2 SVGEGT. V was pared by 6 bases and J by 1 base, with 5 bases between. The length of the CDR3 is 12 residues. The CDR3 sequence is CASRGGTDTQYF. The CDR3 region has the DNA TGTGCCAGCAGAGGAGGCACAGATACGCAGTATTTT.

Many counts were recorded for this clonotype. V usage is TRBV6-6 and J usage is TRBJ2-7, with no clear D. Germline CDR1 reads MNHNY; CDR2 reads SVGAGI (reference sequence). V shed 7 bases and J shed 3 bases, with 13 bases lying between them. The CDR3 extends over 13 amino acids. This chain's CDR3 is CASTPWAGYEQYF. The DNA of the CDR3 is TGTGCCAGCACCCCCTGGGCAGGCTACGAGCAGTACTTC.

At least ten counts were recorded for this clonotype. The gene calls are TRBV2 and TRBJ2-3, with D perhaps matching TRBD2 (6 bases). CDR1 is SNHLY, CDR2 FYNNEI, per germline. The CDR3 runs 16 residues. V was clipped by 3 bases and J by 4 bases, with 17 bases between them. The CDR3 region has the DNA TGTGCCAGCAGTGATTTGGGAGGTGTGGATCCAGATACGCAGTATTTT. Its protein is CASSDLGGVDPDTQYF. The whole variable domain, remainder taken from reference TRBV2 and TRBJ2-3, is EPEVTQTPSHQVTQMGQEVILRCVPISNHLYFYWYRQILGQKVEFLVSFYNNEISEKSEIFDDQFSVERPDGSNFTLKIRSTKLEDSAMYFCASSDLGGVDPDTQYFGPGTRLTVL.

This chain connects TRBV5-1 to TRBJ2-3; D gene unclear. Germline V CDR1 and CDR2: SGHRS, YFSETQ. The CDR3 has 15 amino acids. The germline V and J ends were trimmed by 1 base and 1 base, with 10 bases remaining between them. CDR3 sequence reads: CASSLRTTGTDTQYF. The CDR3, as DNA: TGCGCCAGCAGCTTGAGAACTACCGGCACAGATACGCAGTATTTT.

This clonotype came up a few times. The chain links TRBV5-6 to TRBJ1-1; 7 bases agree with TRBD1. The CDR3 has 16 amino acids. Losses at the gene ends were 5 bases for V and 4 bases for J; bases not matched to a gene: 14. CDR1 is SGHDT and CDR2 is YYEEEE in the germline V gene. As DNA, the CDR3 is TGTGCCAGCAGTTTTACCCCGACAGGGCTGGGCACTGAAGCTTTCTTT. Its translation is CASSFTPTGLGTEAFF.

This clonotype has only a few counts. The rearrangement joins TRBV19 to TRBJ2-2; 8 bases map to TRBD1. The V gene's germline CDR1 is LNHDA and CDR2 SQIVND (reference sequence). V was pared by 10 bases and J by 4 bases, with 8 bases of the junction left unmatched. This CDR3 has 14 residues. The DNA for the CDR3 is TGTGCCACTTGGACAGGGCGGGTCACCGGGGAGCTGTTTTTT. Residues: CATWTGRVTGELFF.

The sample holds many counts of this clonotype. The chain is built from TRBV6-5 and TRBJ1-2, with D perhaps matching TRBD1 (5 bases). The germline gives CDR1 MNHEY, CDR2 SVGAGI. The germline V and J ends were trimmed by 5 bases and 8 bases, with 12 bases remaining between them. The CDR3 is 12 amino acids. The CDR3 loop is CASSPWKGGYTF. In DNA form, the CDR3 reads TGTGCCAGCAGTCCCTGGAAGGGGGGCTACACCTTC.

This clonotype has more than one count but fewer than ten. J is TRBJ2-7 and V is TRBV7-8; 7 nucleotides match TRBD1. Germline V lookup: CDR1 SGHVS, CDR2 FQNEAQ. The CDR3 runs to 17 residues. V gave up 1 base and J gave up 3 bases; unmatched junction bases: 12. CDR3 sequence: CASSLGTPQGPGYEQYF. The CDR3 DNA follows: TGTGCCAGCAGCTTAGGGACCCCACAGGGGCCGGGCTACGAGCAGTACTTC.

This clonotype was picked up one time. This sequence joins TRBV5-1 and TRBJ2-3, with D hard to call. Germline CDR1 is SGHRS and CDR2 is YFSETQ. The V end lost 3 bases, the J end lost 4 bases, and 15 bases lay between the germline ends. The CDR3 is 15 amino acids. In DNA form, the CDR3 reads TGCGCCAGCAGCTATGGACCGAACCCAGCAGATACGCAGTATTTT. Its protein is CASSYGPNPADTQYF.

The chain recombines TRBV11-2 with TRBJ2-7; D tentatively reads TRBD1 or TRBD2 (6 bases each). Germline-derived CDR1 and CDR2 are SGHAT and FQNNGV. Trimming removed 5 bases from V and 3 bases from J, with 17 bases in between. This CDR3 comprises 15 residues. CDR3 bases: TGTGCCAGCAGCGCGGAATGGGGGGCGATCTACGAGCAGTACTTC. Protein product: CASSAEWGAIYEQYF.

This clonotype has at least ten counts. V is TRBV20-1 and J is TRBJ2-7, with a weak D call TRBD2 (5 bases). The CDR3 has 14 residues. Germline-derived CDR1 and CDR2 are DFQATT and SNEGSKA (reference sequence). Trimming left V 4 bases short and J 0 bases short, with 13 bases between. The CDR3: CSAIQPGTSYEQYF. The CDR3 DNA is TGCAGTGCTATTCAACCGGGAACCTCCTACGAGCAGTACTTC.

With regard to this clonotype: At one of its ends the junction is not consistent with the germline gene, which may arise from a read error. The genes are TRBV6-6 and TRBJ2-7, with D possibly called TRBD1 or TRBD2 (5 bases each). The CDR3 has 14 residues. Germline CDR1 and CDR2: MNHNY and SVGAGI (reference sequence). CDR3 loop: CASTYRDRAYEQYF. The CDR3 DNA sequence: TGTGCCAGCACTTACCGGGACCGAGCCTACGAGCAGTACTTC.

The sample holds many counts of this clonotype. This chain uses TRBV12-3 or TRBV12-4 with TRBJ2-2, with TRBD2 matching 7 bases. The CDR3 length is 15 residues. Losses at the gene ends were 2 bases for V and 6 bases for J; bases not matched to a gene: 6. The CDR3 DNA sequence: TGTGCCAGCAGTTTAAGCCGGGGGAGGGCCGGGGAGCTGTTTTTT. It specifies CASSLSRGRAGELFF.

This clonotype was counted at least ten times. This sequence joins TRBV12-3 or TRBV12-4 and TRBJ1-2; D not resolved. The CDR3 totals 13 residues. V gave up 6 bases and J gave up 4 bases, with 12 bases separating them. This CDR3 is CASSPGLRYGYTF. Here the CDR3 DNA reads TGTGCCAGCAGCCCCGGGCTGCGCTATGGCTACACCTTC.

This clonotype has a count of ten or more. This chain's CDR3 is CASMKGETQYF. The CDR3 DNA reads as TGTGCCAGCATGAAGGGAGAGACCCAGTACTTC. The rearrangement links TRBV5-6 to TRBJ2-5, with unresolved D. Trimming cost V 6 bases and J 4 bases, with 7 bases left between them. Germline assignment: CDR1 SGHDT and CDR2 YYEEEE. This CDR3 comprises 11 residues. Full variable domain (remainder filled in from reference TRBV5-6 and TRBJ2-5): DAGVTQSPTHLIKTRGQQVTLRCSPKSGHDTVSWYQQALGQGPQFIFQYYEEEERQRGNFPDRFSGHQFPNYSSELNVNALLLGDSALYLCASMKGETQYFGPGTRLLVL.

CDR3 DNA sequence: TGTGCCAGCAGCCCCGGTAGGGAGAACACTGAAGCTTTCTTT. It yields the protein CASSPGRENTEAFF. This chain uses TRBV12-3 or TRBV12-4 with TRBJ1-1, with D hard to call. This CDR3 has 14 residues. Trimming took 6 bases from V and 1 from J, leaving 12 bases between them.

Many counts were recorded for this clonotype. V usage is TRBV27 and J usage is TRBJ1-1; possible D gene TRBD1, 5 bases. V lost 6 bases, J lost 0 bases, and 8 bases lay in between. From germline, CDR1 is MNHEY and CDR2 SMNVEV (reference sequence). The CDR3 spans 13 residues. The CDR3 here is CASRLGVNTEAFF. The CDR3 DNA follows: TGTGCCAGCAGGCTGGGGGTGAACACTGAAGCTTTCTTT.

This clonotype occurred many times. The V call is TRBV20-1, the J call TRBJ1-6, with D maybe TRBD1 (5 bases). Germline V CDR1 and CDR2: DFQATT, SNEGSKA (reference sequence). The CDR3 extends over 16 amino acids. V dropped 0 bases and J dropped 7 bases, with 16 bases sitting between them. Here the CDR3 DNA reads TGCAGTGCTAGAGATCCCGCCGGGGGAGGGAATTCACCCCTCCACTTT. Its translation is CSARDPAGGGNSPLHF.

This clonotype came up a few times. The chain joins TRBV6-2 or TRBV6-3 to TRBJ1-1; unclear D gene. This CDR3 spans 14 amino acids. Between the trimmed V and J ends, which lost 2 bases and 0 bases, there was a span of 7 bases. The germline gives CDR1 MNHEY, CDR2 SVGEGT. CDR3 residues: CASSYLPVNTEAFF. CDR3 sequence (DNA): TGTGCCAGCAGTTACCTCCCAGTGAACACTGAAGCTTTCTTT.

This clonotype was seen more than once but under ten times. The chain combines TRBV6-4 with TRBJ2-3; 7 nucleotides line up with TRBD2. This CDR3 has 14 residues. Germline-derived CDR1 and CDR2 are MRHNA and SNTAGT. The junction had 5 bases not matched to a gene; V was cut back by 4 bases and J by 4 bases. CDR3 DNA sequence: TGTGCCAGCAGTGTACGGGGGGACTCAGATACGCAGTATTTT. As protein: CASSVRGDSDTQYF.

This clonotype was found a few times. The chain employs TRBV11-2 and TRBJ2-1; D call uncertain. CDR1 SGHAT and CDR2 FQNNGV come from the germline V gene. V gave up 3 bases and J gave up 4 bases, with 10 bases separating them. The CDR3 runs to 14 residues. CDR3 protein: CASSLRFTYNEQFF. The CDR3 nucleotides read TGTGCCAGCAGCTTGAGGTTTACGTACAATGAGCAGTTCTTC.

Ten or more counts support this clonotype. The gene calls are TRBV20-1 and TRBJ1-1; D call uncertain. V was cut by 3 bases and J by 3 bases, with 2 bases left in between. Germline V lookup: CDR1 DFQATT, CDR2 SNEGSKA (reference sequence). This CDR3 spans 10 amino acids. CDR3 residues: CSASDTEAFF. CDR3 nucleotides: TGCAGTGCTAGCGACACTGAAGCTTTCTTT.

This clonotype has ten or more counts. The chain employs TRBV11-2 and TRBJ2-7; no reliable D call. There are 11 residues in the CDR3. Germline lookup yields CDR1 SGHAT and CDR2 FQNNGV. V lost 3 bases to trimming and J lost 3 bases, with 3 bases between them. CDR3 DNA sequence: TGTGCCAGCAGCTTTTTCTACGAGCAGTACTTC. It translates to CASSFFYEQYF. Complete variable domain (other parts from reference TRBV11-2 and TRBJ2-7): EAGVAQSPRYKIIEKRQSVAFWCNPISGHATLYWYQQILGQGPKLLIQFQNNGVVDDSQLPKDRFSAERLKGVDSTLKIQPAKLEDSAVYLCASSFFYEQYFGPGTRLTVT.

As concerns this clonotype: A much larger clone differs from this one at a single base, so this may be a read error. CDR3 bases: TGTGCCAGCAGGGGCAGGGCCTTGGGGGCAGAAACGCAGTATTTT. Protein: CASRGRALGAETQYF. The chain combines TRBV2 with TRBJ2-3; maybe TRBD1 (6 bases). The V gene's germline CDR1 is SNHLY and CDR2 FYNNEI. CDR3 length equals 15 residues.

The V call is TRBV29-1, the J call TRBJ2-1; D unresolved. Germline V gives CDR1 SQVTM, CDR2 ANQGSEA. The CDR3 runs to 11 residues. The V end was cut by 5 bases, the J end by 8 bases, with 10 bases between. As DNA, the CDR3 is TGCAGCGTTCACCGACGAGATGAGCAGTTCTTC. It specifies CSVHRRDEQFF.